Each of the 8 T cell receptor beta chains below was sequenced from the same sample in a study of human CD8 memory T cell subsets. Preparation of the TCR beta libraries relied on UMI-labeled 5' RACE. One entry per CDR3 protein, without DNA, is what TCRdb gives after re-calling the 5' RACE reads. Recorded for this sample: 4,000 to 6,000 distinct CDR3 sequences. Source material: CD8+ T cells from PBMCs. The source of these receptors is a human donor in good health.

The chain couples TRBV5-1 to TRBJ1-4; TCRdb names TRBD1, which stays unverified in the absence of DNA. Germline V CDR1 and CDR2: SGHRS, YFSETQ. This CDR3 region has 16 residues. CDR3 in amino acids: CASSLTRQGGEEKLFF.

The chain carries TRBV29-1 and TRBJ2-1; TCRdb's assignment of TRBD1 cannot be checked, as there is no DNA. The CDR3 runs to 16 residues. Germline CDR1 is SQVTM and CDR2 is ANQGSEA. This CDR3 is CSVEDPAGGIYNEQFF.

The gene calls are TRBV12-3 or TRBV12-4 and TRBJ2-7; TCRdb lists TRBD1, though no DNA is available to test this call. There are 12 residues in the CDR3. The CDR3 is CASSGTGVEQYF.

The chain recombines TRBV7-9 with TRBJ2-7; TCRdb indicates TRBD1, and absent DNA this call remains unverified. The CDR3 spans 12 residues. Germline CDR1 is SEHNR and CDR2 is FQNEAQ (reference sequence). The CDR3 sequence is CASSFGPGEQYF.

By frequency, this clonotype registers medium-sized. The chain joins TRBV7-9 to TRBJ2-3; TCRdb picks TRBD2, but there is no DNA to check that call. This CDR3 region has 17 residues. The germline gives CDR1 SEHNR, CDR2 FQNEAQ (reference sequence). The chain's CDR3 is CASSSPSGGEPTDTQYF.

This chain joins TRBV19 and TRBJ2-7; TCRdb lists TRBD2, though no DNA is available to test this call. The germline CDR1 and CDR2 sequences are LNHDA and SQIVND (reference sequence). The CDR3 sequence is 15 residues long. The CDR3 spells CASSPKAGSLYEQYF.

This chain connects TRBV20-1 to TRBJ2-1. This CDR3 comprises 13 residues. Germline CDR1 is DFQATT and CDR2 is SNEGSKA (reference sequence). The CDR3 sequence: CSATDSSYNEQFF.

The chain has TRBV4-1 and TRBJ2-1. Germline CDR1 MGHRA, CDR2 YSYEKL. This CDR3 comprises 16 residues. CDR3 residues: CASSQDLASSYNEQFF.